Below are 8 T cell receptor beta chains sequenced from a single sample in a study of blood T cells in healthy people across ages. For the second PCR, which ran for roughly 7 to 11 cycles, a sample-barcoded 5' primer and a J-beta primer mix were used. In TCRdb, the 5' RACE reads were re-called with MiXCR into one record per CDR3 protein. The table records over 600,000 distinct CDR3 sequences, more than 35% of them present only once. The sequenced material came from blood. The receptor set was obtained from an elderly man in good health.

This chain joins TRBV24-1 and TRBJ2-3; possibly TRBD1 for D (5 bases). Trimming left V 6 bases short and J 2 bases short, with 11 bases between. From germline, CDR1 is KGHDR and CDR2 SFDVKD. The length of the CDR3 is 14 residues. CDR3 nucleotide sequence: TGTGCCACCAGTACTGGGGCTTTCACAGATACGCAGTATTTT. Residues: CATSTGAFTDTQYF.

The rearrangement uses TRBV28 and TRBJ1-1, with 7 bases fitting TRBD1. Unmatched junction bases numbered 10, after V lost 7 bases and J lost 5 bases. CDR3 length equals 14 residues. The germline V gene encodes CDR1 MDHEN and CDR2 SYDVKM. The CDR3 DNA reads as TGTGCCAGCACAAGACAGGGACGGGGGACTGAAGCTTTCTTT. Protein product: CASTRQGRGTEAFF.

The gene calls are TRBV4-3 and TRBJ2-7, with a weak D call TRBD2 (5 bases). Trimming removed 0 bases at V and 2 bases at J, with 11 bases between. The length of the CDR3 is 15 residues. Germline-derived CDR1 and CDR2 are LGHNA and YSLEER. In DNA, the CDR3 is TGCGCCAGCAGCCAAGACGGGGATATGACCTACGAGCAGTACTTC. Translated: CASSQDGDMTYEQYF.

This clonotype has only a few counts. The rearrangement links TRBV6-6 to TRBJ2-1; 14 bases are shared with TRBD2. Trimming cost V 6 bases and J 9 bases; bases outside gene matches: 7. From germline, CDR1 is MNHNY and CDR2 SVGAGI (reference sequence). The length of the CDR3 is 15 residues. The CDR3 protein is CASSSGLAGDGEQFF. CDR3 DNA sequence: TGTGCCAGCAGCTCGGGACTAGCGGGAGATGGTGAGCAGTTCTTC.

The V gene is TRBV23-1, the J gene TRBJ2-7, with D uncertain. TRBV23-1 is labeled an ORF, and its function is uncertain. The CDR3 runs to 14 residues. V lost 4 bases, J lost 0 bases, and 10 bases lay in between. The CDR3 loop reads CASSPREASYEQYF. The CDR3 DNA follows: TGCGCCAGCAGTCCCCGTGAGGCCTCCTACGAGCAGTACTTC.

The rearrangement uses TRBV20-1 and TRBJ1-6; D is undetermined. CDR1 and CDR2 (germline): DFQATT, SNEGSKA (reference sequence). This CDR3 contains 15 residues. Here the CDR3 reads CSVARPPIYNSPLHF. In nucleotides, the CDR3 is TGCAGCGTTGCCCGGCCACCGATCTATAATTCACCCCTCCACTTT.

The V call is TRBV6-6, the J call TRBJ2-1; D call uncertain. The V gene lost 2 bases and the J gene lost 7 bases, with 9 bases spanning the gap. Germline V gives CDR1 MNHNY, CDR2 SVGAGI (reference sequence). The length of the CDR3 is 13 residues. The CDR3 protein is CASSYEAQNEQFF. CDR3 sequence (DNA): TGTGCCAGCAGTTACGAAGCGCAGAATGAGCAGTTCTTC.

This clonotype has a handful of counts. This may be a read error, as it is one base from a much larger clone. The gene calls are TRBV28 and TRBJ2-7, with D maybe TRBD2 (6 bases). V gave up 4 bases and J gave up 7 bases, with 20 bases separating them. This CDR3 is built from 15 residues. CDR1 is MDHEN and CDR2 is SYDVKM in the germline V gene. CDR3 coding DNA: TGTGCCAGCAGTTCTCCGACTAGACGAGGGGAGGAGCAGTACTTC. Its protein is CASSSPTRRGEEQYF.